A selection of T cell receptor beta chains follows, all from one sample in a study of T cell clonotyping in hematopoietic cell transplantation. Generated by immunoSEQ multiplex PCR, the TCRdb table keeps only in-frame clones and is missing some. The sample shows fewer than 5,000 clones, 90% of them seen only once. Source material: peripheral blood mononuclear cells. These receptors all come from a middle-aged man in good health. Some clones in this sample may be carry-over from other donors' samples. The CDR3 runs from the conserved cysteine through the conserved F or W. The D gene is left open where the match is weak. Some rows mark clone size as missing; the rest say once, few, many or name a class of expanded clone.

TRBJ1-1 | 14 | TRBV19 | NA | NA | TGTGCCAGTAGTATCTTGGGGGGGGACGGTGAAGCTTTCTTT | CASSILGGDGEAFF
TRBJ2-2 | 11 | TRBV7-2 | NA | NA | TGTGCCAGCAGCCGCGACCTCGGGCTGTTTTTT | CASSRDLGLFF
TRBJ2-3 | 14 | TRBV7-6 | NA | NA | TGTGCCAGCAGTCCCCTTAGCGGCACAGATACGCAGTATTTT | CASSPLSGTDTQYF
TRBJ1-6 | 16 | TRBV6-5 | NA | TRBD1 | TGTGCCAGCAGTTACGACGGACAGGGGAGTAATTCACCCCTCCACTTT | CASSYDGQGSNSPLHF
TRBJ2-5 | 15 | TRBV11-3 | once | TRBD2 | TGTGCCAGCAGCCCTCACGGCGGGAGGGGGGAGACCCAGTACTTC | CASSPHGGRGETQYF
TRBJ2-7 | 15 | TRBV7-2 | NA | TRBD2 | TGTGCCAGCAGCCGCGGGGTAGCGGGTAGCTACGAGCAGTACTTC | CASSRGVAGSYEQYF
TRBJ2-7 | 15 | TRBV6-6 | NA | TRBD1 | TGTGCCAGCAGTTACGACAGGGTCTTTACCTACGAGCAGTACTTC | CASSYDRVFTYEQYF
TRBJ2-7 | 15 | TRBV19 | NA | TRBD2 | TGTGCCAGTAGAGAAACTAGCGGGAGCATCTACGAGCAGTACTTC | CASRETSGSIYEQYF
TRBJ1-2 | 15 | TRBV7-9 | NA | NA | TGTGCCAGCAGCTTAGGGACGGCCCAACCCTATGGCTACACCTTC | CASSLGTAQPYGYTF
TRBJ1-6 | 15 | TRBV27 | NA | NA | TGTGCCAGCAGTCTTTTACAGGGAAAGGCGTCACCCCTCCACTTT | CASSLLQGKASPLHF